The present T cell receptor beta chain was sequenced within a study of long-term antiretroviral therapy in people with HIV. Broader study findings: ART adherence was not documented, and neither viral resistance nor therapy changes had any data.

The germline CDR1 and CDR2 sequences are GTSNPN and SVGIG (reference sequence). Deletions cut 4 bases from V and 6 bases from J, with 15 bases between. There are 14 residues in the CDR3. As regards this clone: Its antigen remains unknown.

At the survey level, the v3.0 immunoSEQ assay was run. Sequenced by immunoSEQ multiplex PCR; TCRdb stores in-frame clones only, minus some. The sample yields 20,000 to 25,000 clones, approximately 86% seen once. This specimen was unsorted PBMCs, taken 1.6 years after starting antiretroviral therapy. This receptor was taken from a man aged 35 to 55 with HIV. The rearrangement links TRBV30 to TRBJ1-4; no definite D call. In DNA, the CDR3 is TGTGCCTGGACGGCGGGGTCGACGGATGAAAAACTGTTTTTT. Its protein product is CAWTAGSTDEKLFF.